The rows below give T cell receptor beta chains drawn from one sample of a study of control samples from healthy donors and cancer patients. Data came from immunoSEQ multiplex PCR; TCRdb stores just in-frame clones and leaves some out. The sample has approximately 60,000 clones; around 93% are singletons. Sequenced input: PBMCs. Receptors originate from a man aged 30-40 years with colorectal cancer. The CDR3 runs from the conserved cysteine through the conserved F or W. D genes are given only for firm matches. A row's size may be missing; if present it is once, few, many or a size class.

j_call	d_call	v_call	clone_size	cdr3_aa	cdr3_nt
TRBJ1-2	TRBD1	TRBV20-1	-	CSASGTGLYGYTF	TGCAGTGCTAGTGGGACAGGCCTCTATGGCTACACCTTC
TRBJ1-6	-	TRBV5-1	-	CASSLDRDNSPLHF	TGCGCCAGCAGCTTGGACAGGGATAATTCACCCCTCCACTTT
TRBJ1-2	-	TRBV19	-	CASTQTEPTYGYTF	TGTGCCAGCACACAGACCGAACCTACCTATGGCTACACCTTC
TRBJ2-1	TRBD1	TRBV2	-	CASSEGDRGNEQFF	TGTGCCAGCAGTGAAGGGGACAGGGGCAATGAGCAGTTCTTC
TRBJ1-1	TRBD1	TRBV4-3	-	CASSQDPRGRTEAFF	TGCGCCAGCAGCCAAGATCCCAGGGGGCGGACTGAAGCTTTCTTT
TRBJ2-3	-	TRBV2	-	CASSDFHTDTQYF	TGTGCCAGCAGTGACTTCCACACAGATACGCAGTATTTT
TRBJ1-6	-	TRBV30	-	CAWSLPPVETANSPLHF	TGTGCCTGGAGTCTACCCCCAGTAGAGACAGCCAATTCACCCCTCCACTTT
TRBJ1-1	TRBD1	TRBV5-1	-	CASSLGQATEAFF	TGCGCCAGCAGCCTGGGACAGGCCACTGAAGCTTTCTTT
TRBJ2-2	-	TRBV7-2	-	CASSLVGEVIGELFF	TGTGCCAGCAGCTTAGTGGGGGAGGTGATCGGGGAGCTGTTTTTT
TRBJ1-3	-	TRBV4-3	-	CASSPGVPGNTIYF	TGCGCCAGCAGCCCAGGGGTTCCTGGAAACACCATATATTTT
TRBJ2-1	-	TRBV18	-	CASSQTGTSEQFF	TGTGCCAGCTCCCAAACCGGGACCTCAGAGCAGTTCTTC
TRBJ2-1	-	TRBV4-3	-	CASSQALLDSNNEQFF	TGCGCCAGCAGCCAAGCTCTTTTGGACAGCAACAATGAGCAGTTCTTC
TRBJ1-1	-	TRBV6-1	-	CASSEVVGRGNTEAFF	TGTGCCAGCAGTGAAGTCGTAGGGAGGGGGAACACTGAAGCTTTCTTT
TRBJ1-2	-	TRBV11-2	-	CASALPGHAREGYTF	TGTGCCAGCGCACTGCCGGGACACGCTCGGGAAGGCTACACCTTC
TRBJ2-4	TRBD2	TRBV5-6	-	CASSLGLASHIQYF	TGTGCCAGCAGCCTTGGACTAGCGTCCCACATTCAGTACTTC
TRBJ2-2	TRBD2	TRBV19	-	CASSRGRYGGGAPNTGELFF	TGTGCCAGTAGTAGGGGGCGGTATGGCGGGGGGGCCCCGAACACCGGGGAGCTGTTTTTT
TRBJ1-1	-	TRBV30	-	CARAPPENTEAFF	TGTGCCAGGGCCCCCCCAGAGAACACTGAAGCTTTCTTT
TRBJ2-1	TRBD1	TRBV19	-	CASSTSGQGTYNEQFF	TGTGCCAGTAGTACTTCGGGACAGGGGACCTACAATGAGCAGTTCTTC
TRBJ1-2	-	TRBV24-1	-	CATSETGYGYTF	TGTGCCACCAGTGAAACGGGCTATGGCTACACCTTC
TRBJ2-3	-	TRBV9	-	CASSVAPTASTDTQYF	TGTGCCAGCAGCGTAGCTCCTACGGCTAGCACAGATACGCAGTATTTT
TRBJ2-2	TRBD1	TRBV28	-	CASSLTGGAVGELFF	TGTGCCAGCAGTTTGACAGGGGGCGCAGTCGGGGAGCTGTTTTTT
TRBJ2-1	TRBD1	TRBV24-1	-	CATSDSDRGRNNEQFF	TGTGCCACCAGTGATTCAGACAGGGGGCGCAACAATGAGCAGTTCTTC
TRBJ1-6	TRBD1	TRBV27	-	CASSLIVGQGASVYGSPLHF	TGTGCCAGCAGTTTAATAGTTGGGCAGGGGGCAAGTGTTTATGGTTCACCCCTCCACTTT
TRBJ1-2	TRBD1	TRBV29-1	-	CSAIPGQGDGYTF	TGCAGCGCTATCCCGGGACAGGGGGATGGCTACACCTTC
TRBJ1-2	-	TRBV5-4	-	CASSLRGGGYTF	TGTGCCAGCAGCTTGAGAGGGGGTGGCTACACCTTC
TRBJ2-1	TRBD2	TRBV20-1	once	CSASTASGGPSSLLYNEQFF	TGCAGTGCTAGTACGGCTAGCGGGGGCCCTTCATCCCTCTTATACAATGAGCAGTTCTTC
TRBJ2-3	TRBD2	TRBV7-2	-	CASSLRGGGGAPDTQYF	TGTGCCAGCAGCTTACGGGGGGGCGGGGGGGCCCCAGATACGCAGTATTTT
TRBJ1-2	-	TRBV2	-	CASSELSSQRFTF	TGTGCCAGCAGTGAATTATCGTCCCAGCGGTTCACCTTC
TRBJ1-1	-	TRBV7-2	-	CASSFSGTNTEAFF	TGTGCCAGCAGCTTTTCAGGGACGAACACTGAAGCTTTCTTT
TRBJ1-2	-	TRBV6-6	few	CASSQQRGDGYGYTF	TGTGCCAGCAGCCAACAAAGAGGGGACGGGTATGGCTACACCTTC
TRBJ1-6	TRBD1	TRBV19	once	CASTPTGQNNSPLHF	TGTGCCAGTACCCCTACGGGACAGAATAATTCACCCCTCCACTTT
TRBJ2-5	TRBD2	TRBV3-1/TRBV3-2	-	CASSQRLAGGEETQYF	TGTGCCAGCAGCCAACGACTAGCGGGGGGTGAAGAGACCCAGTACTTC
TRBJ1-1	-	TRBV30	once	CAWRKQGTTEAFF	TGTGCCTGGAGGAAACAGGGTACCACTGAAGCTTTCTTT
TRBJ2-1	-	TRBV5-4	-	CASSSPHRAHDEQFF	TGTGCCAGCAGCTCCCCCCACAGGGCTCACGATGAGCAGTTCTTC
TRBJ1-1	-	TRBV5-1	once	CASSLESPFRVTEAFF	TGCGCCAGCAGCTTGGAAAGCCCCTTCAGAGTCACTGAAGCTTTCTTT
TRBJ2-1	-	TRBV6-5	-	CASSVSRGSYNEQFF	TGTGCCAGCAGCGTATCTAGAGGTAGCTACAATGAGCAGTTCTTC
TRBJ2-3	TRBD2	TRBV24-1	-	CATSDFGGETQIITDTQYF	TGTGCCACCAGTGATTTCGGGGGGGAAACACAAATAATCACAGATACGCAGTATTTT
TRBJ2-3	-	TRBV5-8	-	CASSWDLRVSQYF	TGTGCCAGCAGCTGGGATCTCAGGGTTTCGCAGTATTTT
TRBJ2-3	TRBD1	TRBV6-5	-	CASSLDRGKTDTQYF	TGTGCCAGTTCCTTAGACAGGGGAAAGACAGATACGCAGTATTTT
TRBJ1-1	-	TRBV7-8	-	CASSPQLGSTEAFF	TGTGCCAGCAGCCCGCAGTTAGGGTCCACTGAAGCTTTCTTT
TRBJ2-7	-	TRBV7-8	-	CASSSLDGTYEQYF	TGTGCCAGCAGCTCCCTGGACGGAACCTACGAGCAGTACTTC
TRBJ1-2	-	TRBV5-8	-	CASSSIGQRFYGYTF	TGTGCCAGCAGCTCCATAGGACAGCGTTTCTATGGCTACACCTTC